Presented here are 10 T cell receptor beta chains from one specimen sequenced in a study of Ad26.COV2.S vaccination and SARS-CoV-2 variants. Sequencing used immunoSEQ multiplex PCR; TCRdb keeps in-frame clones, though not all of them. The table shows roughly 380,000 clones, with around nine tenths occurring only once. The treatment was: 15 to 20 received Ad26.COV2.S at low or high dose, single or two shots; roughly five received placebo; per-sample allocation not given. Specimen acquisition occurred on day 63 following the initial vaccine or placebo injection. The sample consisted of peripheral blood, taken in a trial of Ad26.COV2.S vaccine versus placebo. The receptors stem from a person between 18 and 59 years old who received the Ad26.COV2.S COVID-19 vaccine or a placebo.

The J gene is TRBJ1-2, the V gene TRBV3-1 (or the pseudogene TRBV3-2); 11 nucleotides agree with TRBD1. Unmatched junction bases numbered 12, after V lost 1 base and J lost 5 bases. This CDR3 contains 18 residues. Germline lookup yields CDR1 LGHDT and CDR2 YNNKEL (reference sequence). This CDR3 is CASSQAWGQGESRYGYTF. The CDR3 region has the DNA TGTGCCAGCAGCCAAGCGTGGGGACAGGGGGAGTCGAGGTATGGCTACACCTTC.

Here the CDR3 reads CATSYNEQFF. As DNA, the CDR3 is TGTGCCACCTCGTACAATGAGCAGTTCTTC. The rearrangement joins TRBV24-1 to TRBJ2-1; D gene ambiguous. The CDR3 sequence is 10 residues long. V was cut by 9 bases and J by 4 bases, with 3 bases left in between. CDR1 is KGHDR, CDR2 SFDVKD, per germline.

With regard to this clone: Other DNA sequences in this sample translate to the same CDR3. This chain joins TRBV3-1 (or the pseudogene TRBV3-2) and TRBJ1-2; 7 bases are a match to TRBD1. CDR3 size: 13 residues. The germline V gene encodes CDR1 LGHDT and CDR2 YNNKEL (reference sequence). Losses at the gene ends were 4 bases for V and 4 bases for J; bases not matched to a gene: 3. The CDR3 is CASSPGTAYGYTF. The CDR3 region has the DNA TGTGCCAGCAGCCCCGGGACAGCCTATGGCTACACCTTC.

The chain couples TRBV19 to TRBJ1-4; D may be TRBD1 (5 bases). V was shortened by 5 bases and J by 8 bases, with 15 bases between the two germline ends. Germline CDR1 is LNHDA and CDR2 is SQIVND (reference sequence). There are 14 residues in the CDR3. Here the CDR3 reads CASSVRDVGEKLFF. The CDR3 bases are TGTGCCAGTAGTGTCCGGGACGTCGGGGAAAAACTGTTTTTT.

The sample holds one count of this clone. V and J are TRBV6-6 and TRBJ2-1, with 13 bases aligning to TRBD2. Germline CDR1 reads MNHNY; CDR2 reads SVGAGI (reference sequence). The length of the CDR3 is 16 residues. The ends lost 2 bases at V and 10 bases at J; junction bases unmatched: 8. CDR3 bases: TGTGCCAGCAGTTACCATACTAGCGGGGGGGCAGGGGAGCAGTTCTTC. Translated, it gives CASSYHTSGGAGEQFF.

The chain carries TRBV2 and TRBJ2-3; 15 bases agree with TRBD2. This CDR3 is 14 amino acids long. V lost 9 bases, J lost 3 bases, and 1 base stayed unmatched. In germline, CDR1 is SNHLY, CDR2 FYNNEI. CDR3 nucleotide sequence: TGTGCCAGAGGACTAGCGGGGGGGACAGATACGCAGTATTTT. This codes for CARGLAGGTDTQYF.

This clone has only one observation. The chain employs TRBV29-1 and TRBJ2-7; no reliable D call. CDR3 size: 11 residues. V lost 7 bases and J 7 bases, leaving 14 bases between the germline ends. Germline loops: CDR1 SQVTM, CDR2 ANQGSEA. The CDR3 DNA reads as TGCAGCGCCCTCGGTTTGGGGGAGCAGTACTTC. Translation gives CSALGLGEQYF.

Only one count was recorded for this clone. The rearrangement links TRBV2 to TRBJ1-6; perhaps TRBD1 as D (6 bases). V lost 0 bases and J lost 9, with 18 bases in between. There are 17 residues in the CDR3. The germline gives CDR1 SNHLY, CDR2 FYNNEI. The CDR3 sequence is CASSEAQGRGRGSPLHF. The CDR3 DNA reads TGTGCCAGCAGTGAAGCGCAAGGCAGGGGAAGGGGTTCACCCCTCCACTTT.

The chain has TRBV5-1 and TRBJ1-2; 10 positions match TRBD1. The CDR3 runs 14 residues. The junction had 3 bases not matched to a gene; V was cut back by 3 bases and J by 4 bases. Germline CDR1 is SGHRS and CDR2 is YFSETQ. CDR3 sequence: CASSWGTGAYGYTF. The CDR3 DNA reads as TGCGCCAGCAGCTGGGGGACAGGGGCCTATGGCTACACCTTC.

The chain carries TRBV25-1 and TRBJ2-7, with D possibly being TRBD2 (5 bases). Germline CDR1 reads MGHDK; CDR2 reads SYGVNS. V lost 3 bases, J lost 0 bases, and 12 bases lay in between. The CDR3 is made up of 15 amino acids. The CDR3 sequence: CASSDPGESSYEQYF. The CDR3 DNA is TGTGCCAGCAGTGACCCCGGGGAGAGCTCCTACGAGCAGTACTTC.